A selection of T cell receptor beta chains follows, all from one sample in a study of blood T cell repertoires in COVID-19. Clones were sequenced by immunoSEQ multiplex PCR, and TCRdb holds only the in-frame ones, with some missing. The sample contains a few hundred thousand clones, less than 90% of which appear only once. Sequenced: peripheral blood. The receptors were sampled from a woman of 80 years or more with active or convalescent COVID-19. The CDR3 runs from the conserved cysteine through the conserved F or W. The order of the fields is J gene, clone size, D gene, V gene, CDR3 protein, CDR3 DNA. The D gene is left open where the match is weak. Clone size is stated in some rows and not others, as once, few, many or a class when expanded.

TRBJ2-7,few,TRBD1,TRBV25-1,CASSGQGFQSYEQYF,TGTGCCAGCTCGGGACAGGGGTTTCAATCCTACGAGCAGTACTTC
TRBJ2-5,-,TRBD1,TRBV5-6,CASSRGGQGLGTQYF,TGTGCCAGCAGCCGAGGGGGACAGGGGTTGGGGACCCAGTACTTC
TRBJ1-3,once,-,TRBV5-5,CASSLREWAGNTIYF,TGTGCCAGCAGCTTGCGGGAATGGGCTGGAAACACCATATATTTT
TRBJ1-1,-,-,TRBV9,CASSSNRDTDVMGTEAFF,TGTGCCAGCAGCTCCAACCGGGACACGGACGTTATGGGCACTGAAGCTTTCTTT
TRBJ2-1,-,TRBD2,TRBV10-3,CAISQGLAATYNEQFF,TGTGCCATCAGCCAAGGACTAGCGGCCACCTACAATGAGCAGTTCTTC
TRBJ1-2,-,-,TRBV11-2,CASSLAAAGGGGYTF,TGTGCCAGCAGCTTAGCTGCCGCTGGGGGCGGTGGCTACACCTTC
TRBJ2-2,-,TRBD2,TRBV9,CASSMGLDAGELFF,TGTGCCAGCAGCATGGGACTAGATGCCGGGGAGCTGTTTTTT
TRBJ2-2,-,TRBD1,TRBV7-9,CASSDRVGTGELFF,TGTGCCAGCTCGGACAGGGTGGGCACCGGGGAGCTGTTTTTT
TRBJ2-4,once,TRBD2,TRBV28,CASRQGTSGGASAKNIQYF,TGTGCCAGCAGGCAGGGGACTAGCGGGGGGGCCTCTGCCAAAAACATTCAGTACTTC
TRBJ2-2,-,TRBD1,TRBV11-3,CASSTDRGNTGELFF,TGTGCCAGCAGCACGGACAGGGGGAACACCGGGGAGCTGTTTTTT
TRBJ2-7,-,TRBD2,TRBV6-5,CASRRGSSYEQYF,TGTGCCAGCAGGCGGGGGAGCTCCTACGAGCAGTACTTC
TRBJ2-5,-,TRBD1,TRBV7-8,CASSFSNRGETQYF,TGTGCCAGCAGCTTCTCAAACAGGGGAGAGACCCAGTACTTC
TRBJ2-3,-,-,TRBV7-3,CASSPGSADTQYF,TGTGCCAGCAGCCCCGGGAGTGCAGATACGCAGTATTTT
TRBJ2-3,-,-,TRBV28,CASSTGTVHTDTQYF,TGTGCCAGCAGTACGGGAACCGTACACACAGATACGCAGTATTTT
TRBJ1-5,-,-,TRBV19,CATRGGRYQPQHF,TGTGCCACTCGCGGGGGAAGATATCAGCCCCAGCATTTT
TRBJ1-2,-,-,TRBV12-3/TRBV12-4,CASSSFPGDGYTF,TGTGCCAGCAGCTCCTTTCCGGGGGATGGCTACACCTTC
TRBJ1-1,once,-,TRBV7-2,CASSQMTASDTEAFF,TGTGCCAGCAGCCAAATGACAGCTTCAGACACTGAAGCTTTCTTT
TRBJ1-1,-,TRBD1,TRBV5-8,CASSLPGPNRGPMGEAFF,TGTGCCAGCAGCTTGCCGGGCCCTAACAGGGGGCCCATGGGTGAAGCTTTCTTT
TRBJ1-5,few,TRBD1,TRBV7-2,CASSLRDRSPQHF,TGTGCCAGCAGCTTAAGGGACAGAAGCCCCCAGCATTTT
TRBJ2-7,few,-,TRBV4-2,CASSQPSPSGEQYF,TGTGCCAGCAGCCAACCCTCACCGAGCGGAGAGCAGTACTTC
TRBJ1-1,few,-,TRBV5-5,CASSLALAVNTEAFF,TGTGCCAGCAGCTTGGCTTTGGCGGTAAACACTGAAGCTTTCTTT
TRBJ2-5,-,-,TRBV5-4,CASSSGQRETQYF,TGTGCCAGCAGCTCAGGACAAAGGGAGACCCAGTACTTC
TRBJ2-3,-,TRBD2,TRBV24-1,CATSDSNGPAGPDTQYF,TGTGCCACCAGTGATTCAAACGGCCCAGCGGGACCAGATACGCAGTATTTT
TRBJ2-3,once,TRBD2,TRBV10-3,CAISTTGGMGDTQYF,TGTGCCATCAGCACCACGGGGGGGATGGGCGATACGCAGTATTTT
TRBJ2-3,-,-,TRBV2,CAIRSAVNTDTQYF,TGTGCCATAAGGTCAGCGGTTAACACAGATACGCAGTATTTT